The 28 T cell receptor beta chains below were found in one sample sequenced in a study of control samples from healthy donors and cancer patients (dated by TCRdb to 2020 to 2022). Library prep was done by the immunoSEQ multiplex PCR assay. The clones in this table, taken by TCRdb from immuneACCESS, are in-frame only. Not every clone is retained; where verified, under half of the shortfall comes from an unresolved V gene, and the cause of the rest is unknown. The sample has 97,000 or so clones on record, about 92% of them singletons. About 2.5% of the sample rests with the top ten. The sample comprised blood. The receptors were sampled from a woman in her late teens or twenties in good health.

This chain joins TRBV28 and TRBJ1-1, with 7 bases lining up with TRBD1. There are 14 residues in the CDR3. Germline CDR1 and CDR2: MDHEN and SYDVKM. V trimming: 4 bases; J trimming: 0 bases; junction bases outside the gene matches: 2. The CDR3 region has the DNA TGTGCCAGCAGTTCCAGGGGGATGAACACTGAAGCTTTCTTT. Translating it yields CASSSRGMNTEAFF.

V gene TRBV29-1 combines with J gene TRBJ2-7, with D hard to call. V was clipped by 6 bases and J by 2 bases, with 11 bases between them. This CDR3 is built from 12 residues. Germline V gene sequence: CDR1 SQVTM, CDR2 ANQGSEA. The CDR3 nucleotides are TGCAGCGTCCGCAGGAGCCCCTACGAGCAGTACTTC. Its protein is CSVRRSPYEQYF.

The CDR3 nucleotides read TGTGCCAGCAGCGGACTAGCGGGGGAAGAGACCCAGTACTTC. It codes for CASSGLAGEETQYF. The rearrangement uses TRBV5-4 and TRBJ2-5, with 13 bases identical to TRBD2. The CDR3 runs to 14 residues. CDR1 and CDR2 from the germline V gene are SGHNT and YYREEE (reference sequence). V shed 4 bases, J shed 3 bases, and the junction held 0 bases outside the gene matches. Variable domain in full (rest from reference TRBV5-4 and TRBJ2-5): ETGVTQSPTHLIKTRGQQVTLRCSSQSGHNTVSWYQQALGQGPQFIFQYYREEENGRGNFPPRFSGLQFPNYSSELNVNALELDDSALYLCASSGLAGEETQYFGPGTRLLVL.

J is TRBJ1-4 and V is TRBV10-3, with TRBD1 identical over 7 bases. The CDR3 consists of 16 residues. Germline loops: CDR1 ENHRY, CDR2 SYGVKD. V was clipped by 0 bases and J by 5 bases; unmatched bases: 6. CDR3 DNA: TGTGCCATCAGTGAGTCGAAATACAGGGGCAATGAAAAACTGTTTTTT. It encodes CAISESKYRGNEKLFF.

The chain joins TRBV7-3 to TRBJ1-6; D remains unclear. This CDR3 has 14 amino acids. Germline CDR1 SGHTA, CDR2 FQGTGA. V gave up 1 base and J gave up 6 bases, with 7 bases separating them. The CDR3 sequence is CASSLIPINSPLHF. Here the CDR3 DNA reads TGTGCCAGCAGCTTAATACCCATTAATTCACCCCTCCACTTT. Full variable domain (rest looked up from reference TRBV7-3 and TRBJ1-6): GAGVSQTPSNKVTEKGKYVELRCDPISGHTALYWYRQSLGQGPEFLIYFQGTGAADDSGLPNDRFFAVRPEGSVSTLKIQRTERGDSAVYLCASSLIPINSPLHFGNGTRLTVT.

The V call is TRBV4-3, the J call TRBJ2-7; TRBD2 matches 14 bases. Germline assignment: CDR1 LGHNA and CDR2 YSLEER. The CDR3 runs to 13 residues. CDR3 amino acids: CASGLAGGYEQYF. DNA for the CDR3: TGCGCTAGCGGACTAGCGGGAGGATACGAGCAGTACTTC.

CDR3 amino acids: CASSEPQPLQGNGNYGYTF. CDR3 nucleotides: TGTGCCAGCAGCGAACCCCAGCCCCTCCAGGGGAACGGTAACTATGGCTACACCTTC. The chain has TRBV7-9 and TRBJ1-2, with D perhaps matching TRBD1 (6 bases). The length of the CDR3 is 19 residues. CDR1 is SEHNR and CDR2 is FQNEAQ in the germline V gene (reference sequence). V lost 5 bases and J lost 1, with 26 bases in between.

The gene calls are TRBV9 and TRBJ1-6; 8 bases are shared with TRBD1. Germline loops: CDR1 SGDLS, CDR2 YYNGEE. This CDR3 spans 15 amino acids. The V and J ends lost 4 bases and 9 bases, in that order; junction bases with no gene match: 9. The CDR3 is CASSTTGTGASPLHF. The CDR3 nucleotides are TGTGCCAGCAGCACAACCGGGACAGGAGCTTCACCCCTCCACTTT.

The V call is TRBV24-1, the J call TRBJ1-1; TRBD1 matches 7 bases. The ends lost 10 bases at V and 1 base at J; junction bases unmatched: 14. Germline CDR1 is KGHDR and CDR2 is SFDVKD. CDR3 length: 16 amino acids. The CDR3 reads CATQLLLTGTNTEAFF. CDR3 bases: TGTGCCACTCAATTACTTCTGACAGGGACGAACACTGAAGCTTTCTTT.

The chain combines TRBV27 with TRBJ1-5; 8 bases fit TRBD1. The ends lost 5 bases at V and 2 bases at J; junction bases unmatched: 2. The germline gives CDR1 MNHEY, CDR2 SMNVEV (reference sequence). The CDR3 loop spans 14 amino acids. CDR3 protein: CASSVQGGNQPQHF. For the CDR3, the DNA is TGTGCCAGCAGTGTACAGGGGGGCAATCAGCCCCAGCATTTT.

With regard to this clone: Other DNA sequences in this sample translate to the same CDR3. The chain combines TRBV5-4 with TRBJ2-1; 9 bases fit TRBD1. The V and J ends lost 0 bases and 7 bases, in that order; junction bases with no gene match: 5. Germline V gives CDR1 SGHNT, CDR2 YYREEE (reference sequence). The CDR3 covers 15 residues. CDR3: CASSLGQGGWNEQFF. The CDR3, as DNA: TGTGCCAGCAGCTTGGGACAGGGGGGTTGGAATGAGCAGTTCTTC.

The V gene is TRBV6-1, the J gene TRBJ1-6; D not certain. The CDR3 loop spans 15 amino acids. V lost 2 bases to trimming and J lost 10 bases, with 15 bases between them. Germline V lookup: CDR1 MNHNS, CDR2 SASEGT. Here the CDR3 DNA reads TGTGCCAGCAGTGAACTGCGGCCCCCCGGATCACCCCTCCACTTT. Its protein is CASSELRPPGSPLHF.

V and J are TRBV24-1 and TRBJ2-3, with D maybe TRBD1 (7 bases). Germline V lookup: CDR1 KGHDR, CDR2 SFDVKD. This CDR3 contains 17 residues. The ends were cut back, 2 bases at V and 6 bases at J, with 20 bases in the middle. This CDR3 is CATSDWEVGGAGDTQYF. The DNA for the CDR3 is TGTGCCACCAGTGATTGGGAGGTAGGGGGCGCAGGGGATACGCAGTATTTT.

V usage is TRBV5-1 and J usage is TRBJ1-1; D gene unclear. Germline V CDR1 and CDR2: SGHRS, YFSETQ. V dropped 5 bases and J dropped 3 bases, with 14 bases sitting between them. The CDR3 spans 14 residues. CDR3 sequence (DNA): TGCGCCAGCAGGATATCAGAAGCCCACACTGAAGCTTTCTTT. Residues: CASRISEAHTEAFF.

The CDR3 bases are TGTGCCAGCAGTACAGGGAACACTGAAGCTTTCTTT. Translation gives CASSTGNTEAFF. The chain recombines TRBV28 with TRBJ1-1, with D perhaps matching TRBD1 (5 bases). Trimming took 5 bases from V and 1 from J, leaving 5 bases between them. The length of the CDR3 is 12 residues. The germline V gene encodes CDR1 MDHEN and CDR2 SYDVKM.

The rearrangement links TRBV5-1 to TRBJ1-4; D not resolved. The CDR3 covers 12 residues. Trimming removed 0 bases from V and 8 bases from J, with 5 bases in between. CDR1 and CDR2 from the germline V gene are SGHRS and YFSETQ. The CDR3 nucleotides are TGCGCCAGCAGCTTGGTGGGCGAAAAACTGTTTTTT. This codes for CASSLVGEKLFF.

The V and J genes are TRBV7-9 and TRBJ1-1; D may be TRBD1 (6 bases). The V end was cut by 2 bases, the J end by 4 bases, with 14 bases between. This CDR3 is built from 15 residues. Per germline, CDR1 SEHNR and CDR2 FQNEAQ (reference sequence). The CDR3 nucleotides read TGTGCCAGCAGCTTATCAGGGGCGTACGGCACTGAAGCTTTCTTT. Protein product: CASSLSGAYGTEAFF.

This chain links TRBV30 with TRBJ1-4; 9 positions agree with TRBD1. J gave up 7 bases and V 1 base, and 10 bases lay outside the gene matches. Germline assignment: CDR1 GTSNPN and CDR2 SVGIG (reference sequence). The CDR3 consists of 16 residues. The CDR3 sequence: CAWSGLNRGLSEKLFF. DNA for the CDR3: TGTGCCTGGAGTGGCCTTAACAGGGGGCTGAGTGAAAAACTGTTTTTT.

The V gene is TRBV7-3, the J gene TRBJ2-3; D is uncertain. This CDR3 has 14 amino acids. With 5 bases removed from V and 2 bases from J, the gap between germline ends came to 11 bases. Germline values: CDR1 SGHTA, CDR2 FQGTGA. CDR3: CASSPAPHTDTQYF. The CDR3 bases are TGTGCCAGCAGCCCGGCCCCACACACAGATACGCAGTATTTT.

The chain combines TRBV11-1 with TRBJ1-2, with D possibly being TRBD1 (5 bases). CDR1 is SGHAT, CDR2 FQDESV, per germline (reference sequence). V lost 9 bases, J lost 5 bases, and 16 bases lay in between. The CDR3 runs 13 residues. Here the CDR3 reads CARGNRFGYGYTF. CDR3 DNA: TGTGCCAGGGGGAACAGGTTTGGGTATGGCTACACCTTC.

The chain combines TRBV10-3 with TRBJ1-2, with 8 bases that match TRBD1. The V gene's germline CDR1 is ENHRY and CDR2 SYGVKD. V trimming: 8 bases; J trimming: 5 bases; junction bases outside the gene matches: 10. The CDR3 is made up of 14 amino acids. The CDR3 here is CAIGPGGPLYGYTF. The CDR3 region has the DNA TGTGCCATCGGACCAGGGGGCCCTCTTTATGGCTACACCTTC.

The chain recombines TRBV4-2 with TRBJ2-7, with 7 bases aligning to TRBD2. The CDR3 contains 15 residues. The V gene's germline CDR1 is LGHNA and CDR2 YNFKEQ. The V segment lost 0 bases and the J segment 0 bases; nucleotides outside the gene matches: 2. The CDR3 region is CASSQEAGSSYEQYF. CDR3 nucleotides: TGTGCCAGCAGCCAAGAAGCGGGAAGCTCCTACGAGCAGTACTTC.

In DNA, the CDR3 is TGTGCCAGCAGCCTCACGGGGACGGACACTGAAGCTTTCTTT. Encoded protein: CASSLTGTDTEAFF. The chain has TRBV6-5 and TRBJ1-1; the D gene is possibly TRBD1 (5 bases). The ends were cut back, 6 bases at V and 3 bases at J, with 14 bases in the middle. Germline CDR1 reads MNHEY; CDR2 reads SVGAGI. The CDR3 totals 14 residues.

V gene TRBV24-1 combines with J gene TRBJ2-7; maybe TRBD1 (6 bases). Germline loops: CDR1 KGHDR, CDR2 SFDVKD. CDR3 size: 15 residues. With 5 bases removed from V and 1 base from J, the gap between germline ends came to 14 bases. CDR3 protein: CATSGTGTTSYEQYF. The CDR3, as DNA: TGTGCCACCAGTGGGACCGGGACAACTTCCTACGAGCAGTACTTC.

The chain is built from TRBV19 and TRBJ1-1; 7 positions agree with TRBD1. Per germline, CDR1 LNHDA and CDR2 SQIVND (reference sequence). This CDR3 is built from 16 residues. Germline trimming cut 5 bases from V and 0 bases from J; bases unmatched to any gene: 9. In DNA form, the CDR3 reads TGTGCCAGTAGTCCGGGGACAGCAATCATGAACACTGAAGCTTTCTTT. Amino acid sequence: CASSPGTAIMNTEAFF.

V usage is TRBV5-1 and J usage is TRBJ2-7, with 8 bases identical to TRBD1. CDR1 and CDR2 (germline): SGHRS, YFSETQ. V was pared by 4 bases and J by 4 bases, with 13 bases of the junction left unmatched. The CDR3 contains 16 residues. The CDR3 coding sequence is TGCGCCAGCAGCCCACGAACCGGGACAGGTATTTACGAGCAGTACTTC. Residues: CASSPRTGTGIYEQYF.

The chain couples TRBV28 to TRBJ1-6; no reliable D call. Between the trimmed V and J ends, which lost 2 bases and 8 bases, there was a span of 10 bases. CDR1 is MDHEN, CDR2 SYDVKM, per germline. The CDR3 is 14 residues long. In DNA, the CDR3 is TGTGCCAGCAGTTTAATCAGACATTATTCACCCCTCCACTTT. Encoded protein: CASSLIRHYSPLHF.

The chain couples TRBV19 to TRBJ1-2; 9 bases align to TRBD1. Trimming took 9 bases from V and 6 from J; bases not matched to a gene: 8. CDR3 length equals 13 residues. The V gene's germline CDR1 is LNHDA and CDR2 SQIVND (reference sequence). The CDR3 reads CASKRTGDDGYTF. The CDR3 coding sequence is TGTGCCAGCAAAAGGACAGGGGACGATGGCTACACCTTC.